The 21 T cell receptor beta chains listed next were all sequenced from one sample in a study of T cell responses to AZD1222 COVID-19 vaccine. The assay was immunoSEQ multiplex PCR, and TCRdb's table has in-frame clones only and misses some. The sample lists around 150,000 clones, over 85% occurring once. The sample consisted of peripheral blood, taken on day 0 of AZD1222 vaccination. All receptors come from an adult in good health.

V gene TRBV11-2 combines with J gene TRBJ1-2; D gene ambiguous. Germline-derived CDR1 and CDR2 are SGHAT and FQNNGV. The CDR3 sequence is 13 residues long. The germline V and J ends were trimmed by 5 bases and 8 bases, with 15 bases remaining between them. The CDR3 spells CASSLTQVEGYTF. CDR3 bases: TGTGCCAGCAGCCTCACCCAGGTGGAGGGCTACACCTTC.

The J gene is TRBJ1-1, the V gene TRBV7-9; TRBD1 matches at 8 bases. This CDR3 comprises 18 residues. CDR1 and CDR2 from the germline V gene are SEHNR and FQNEAQ (reference sequence). The J segment lost 0 bases and the V segment lost 3 bases, leaving 12 bases of the junction unmatched. In nucleotides, the CDR3 is TGTGCCAGCAGCTTCCCGGCCGGGACAGGATCGATGAACACTGAAGCTTTCTTT. It encodes CASSFPAGTGSMNTEAFF.

The V gene is TRBV5-6, the J gene TRBJ2-7, with a possible D match to TRBD2 (5 bases). V shed 4 bases and J shed 1 base, with 12 bases lying between them. This CDR3 has 14 residues. CDR1 and CDR2 (germline): SGHDT, YYEEEE. The chain's CDR3 is CASSTPGLSYEQYF. The CDR3 DNA reads TGTGCCAGCAGCACACCCGGACTTTCCTACGAGCAGTACTTC.

This clone was observed a single time. The chain recombines TRBV5-5 with TRBJ1-4; tentative D call: TRBD1 (5 bases). V shed 2 bases and J shed 5 bases, with 16 bases lying between them. CDR1 is SGHKS, CDR2 YYEKEE, per germline (reference sequence). The CDR3 is 16 residues long. The CDR3 nucleotides are TGTGCCAGCAGCTTCCTCGGACAAACCTTGAATGAAAAACTGTTTTTT. As protein: CASSFLGQTLNEKLFF. The complete variable domain, with remaining parts taken from reference TRBV5-5 and TRBJ1-4, reads DAGVTQSPTHLIKTRGQQVTLRCSPISGHKSVSWYQQVLGQGPQFIFQYYEKEERGRGNFPDRFSARQFPNYSSELNVNALLLGDSALYLCASSFLGQTLNEKLFFGSGTQLSVL.

The rearrangement uses TRBV3-1 (or the pseudogene TRBV3-2) and TRBJ1-2, with TRBD1 as a possible D gene (5 bases). Trimming took off 1 base at V and 5 bases at J, with 14 bases between the two ends. Germline CDR1 reads LGHDT; CDR2 reads YNNKEL (reference sequence). The CDR3 consists of 15 residues. The CDR3, as DNA: TGTGCCAGCAGCCAAGGCGGAAGGGGAAAGTATGGCTACACCTTC. This codes for CASSQGGRGKYGYTF.

Remarks on this clone: The junction differs from germline at one of its ends, possibly a read error. The chain links TRBV7-7 to TRBJ2-2; TRBD1 matches 7 bases. Germline V gene data show CDR1 as SSHAT and CDR2 as FNYEAQ (reference sequence). CDR3 size: 15 residues. CDR3 nucleotide sequence: TGTGCTAGCAGCCAGACAGGGTCTAACACCGGGGAGCTGTTTTTT. This sequence encodes CASSQTGSNTGELFF.

This chain links TRBV19 with TRBJ1-2; possibly TRBD1 for D (6 bases). Trimming cost V 11 bases and J 8 bases, with 24 bases left between them. This CDR3 contains 14 residues. Looked up from germline, CDR1 is LNHDA and CDR2 is SQIVND (reference sequence). The CDR3, as DNA: TGTGCCTGCCACCAGGTTGGGGGGGCGCAGGGCTACACCTTC. It is translated as CACHQVGGAQGYTF.

This chain uses TRBV5-1 with TRBJ2-7; maybe TRBD1 (5 bases). CDR3 length equals 17 residues. Deletions cut 4 bases from V and 6 bases from J, with 26 bases between. Germline-derived CDR1 and CDR2 are SGHRS and YFSETQ. Written as DNA, the CDR3 is TGCGCCAGCAGCCCCCGTGGCAGGGATCGAGAGTCGTCCGAGCAGTACTTC. It is translated as CASSPRGRDRESSEQYF. The full variable domain, its missing parts supplied by reference TRBV5-1 and TRBJ2-7, is KAGVTQTPRYLIKTRGQQVTLSCSPISGHRSVSWYQQTPGQGLQFLFEYFSETQRNKGNFPGRFSGRQFSNSRSEMNVSTLELGDSALYLCASSPRGRDRESSEQYFGPGTRLTVT.

The V call is TRBV24-1, the J call TRBJ2-1; 7 bases agree with TRBD1. The CDR3 is made up of 17 amino acids. V lost 3 bases, J lost 2 bases, and 9 bases stayed unmatched. Germline CDR1 and CDR2: KGHDR and SFDVKD. Written as DNA, the CDR3 is TGTGCCACCAGTGATAGGGACAGCCGAGCGGCCTACAATGAGCAGTTCTTC. Protein product: CATSDRDSRAAYNEQFF.

The gene calls are TRBV3-1 (or the pseudogene TRBV3-2) and TRBJ1-6, with TRBD1 as a possible D gene (5 bases). Trimming pared 4 bases from V and 7 bases from J, leaving 14 bases between. This CDR3 spans 15 amino acids. From germline, CDR1 is LGHDT and CDR2 YNNKEL (reference sequence). The CDR3 is CASSPWDLANSPLHF. CDR3 bases: TGTGCCAGCAGCCCTTGGGACCTCGCGAATTCACCCCTCCACTTT.

The V call is TRBV3-1 (or the pseudogene TRBV3-2), the J call TRBJ2-5, with D unclear. This CDR3 spans 13 amino acids. Germline-derived CDR1 and CDR2 are LGHDT and YNNKEL (reference sequence). Deletions cut 2 bases from V and 4 bases from J, with 8 bases between. DNA of the CDR3: TGTGCCAGCAGCCAATCCGAAGGAGAGACCCAGTACTTC. It codes for CASSQSEGETQYF.

This clone has a single count. The CDR3 loop reads CASSELWTGLAGGSYNEQFF. CDR3 sequence (DNA): TGTGCCAGCAGTGAGCTTTGGACAGGTTTAGCGGGAGGTTCCTACAATGAGCAGTTCTTC. The chain joins TRBV6-1 to TRBJ2-1, with 10 bases matching TRBD2. CDR1 and CDR2 from the germline V gene are MNHNS and SASEGT. With V trimmed by 3 bases and J by 1 base, 15 bases remained unmatched. The CDR3 contains 20 residues.

The chain's CDR3 is CASKRASSGSYEQYF. The CDR3 coding sequence is TGTGCCAGCAAAAGGGCCTCATCGGGCTCCTACGAGCAGTACTTC. V gene TRBV6-5 combines with J gene TRBJ2-7; D is unclear. Between the trimmed V and J ends, which lost 7 bases and 0 bases, there was a span of 16 bases. Germline assignment: CDR1 MNHEY and CDR2 SVGAGI. The CDR3 has 15 amino acids.

V and J are TRBV18 and TRBJ2-7, with D possibly TRBD1 on 5 matching bases. From germline, CDR1 is KGHSH and CDR2 LQKENI. The V gene lost 2 bases and the J gene lost 3 bases, with 11 bases spanning the gap. The CDR3 contains 14 residues. CDR3 loop: CASSPGQGYYEQYF. DNA of the CDR3: TGTGCCAGCTCACCAGGTCAGGGTTACTACGAGCAGTACTTC.

The chain is built from TRBV5-1 and TRBJ2-7; D ambiguous. The CDR3 covers 16 residues. Germline V lookup: CDR1 SGHRS, CDR2 YFSETQ. V was trimmed by 3 bases and J by 4 bases, leaving 20 bases between them. The CDR3 coding sequence is TGCGCCAGCAGCTATCTCGACTCTACGGAAGGGTACGAGCAGTACTTC. Translating gives CASSYLDSTEGYEQYF.

The chain has TRBV10-1 and TRBJ2-1; 10 nucleotides line up with TRBD2. Germline V gene lookup returns CDR1 WNHNN and CDR2 SYGVQD (reference sequence). J was trimmed by 2 bases and V by 6 bases; bases with no gene match: 1. There are 14 residues in the CDR3. The CDR3 bases are TGCGCCAGCAGCCTAGCGGGGGCCTACAATGAGCAGTTCTTC. Protein product: CASSLAGAYNEQFF.

This chain uses TRBV5-1 with TRBJ2-7; D is ambiguous. The germline CDR1 and CDR2 sequences are SGHRS and YFSETQ. This CDR3 region has 15 residues. V dropped 5 bases and J dropped 2 bases, with 17 bases sitting between them. DNA of the CDR3: TGCGCCAGCAGTCCAGTTGGGCCGACCACCTACGAGCAGTACTTC. It encodes CASSPVGPTTYEQYF. The entire variable domain, with the rest obtained from reference TRBV5-1 and TRBJ2-7, is as follows: KAGVTQTPRYLIKTRGQQVTLSCSPISGHRSVSWYQQTPGQGLQFLFEYFSETQRNKGNFPGRFSGRQFSNSRSEMNVSTLELGDSALYLCASSPVGPTTYEQYFGPGTRLTVT.

V gene TRBV5-5 combines with J gene TRBJ1-4; 7 bases match TRBD1. Unmatched junction bases numbered 7, after V lost 1 base and J lost 7 bases. The CDR3 runs 15 residues. CDR1 is SGHKS and CDR2 is YYEKEE in the germline V gene (reference sequence). DNA for the CDR3: TGTGCCAGCAGCTTGAGTCGAGGGGGCCTTGAAAAACTGTTTTTT. Residues: CASSLSRGGLEKLFF.

The V gene is TRBV2, the J gene TRBJ1-6, with a tentative D call TRBD1 (6 bases). V shed 1 base and J shed 8 bases, with 15 bases lying between them. CDR3 length equals 16 residues. Looked up from germline, CDR1 is SNHLY and CDR2 is FYNNEI. CDR3 in DNA: TGTGCCAGCAGTGAAGGCCCAACAGGGCGGGATTCACCCCTCCACTTT. The encoded protein is CASSEGPTGRDSPLHF. Looking up the rest from reference TRBV2 and TRBJ1-6 gives the full variable domain: EPEVTQTPSHQVTQMGQEVILRCVPISNHLYFYWYRQILGQKVEFLVSFYNNEISEKSEIFDDQFSVERPDGSNFTLKIRSTKLEDSAMYFCASSEGPTGRDSPLHFGNGTRLTVT.

The rearrangement uses TRBV7-9 and TRBJ1-5, with 10 bases aligning to TRBD1. The CDR3 is 15 residues long. Germline CDR1 is SEHNR and CDR2 is FQNEAQ (reference sequence). The ends lost 2 bases at V and 6 bases at J; junction bases unmatched: 4. The CDR3 is CASSLRQGAGQPQHF. CDR3 in DNA: TGTGCCAGCAGCTTAAGACAGGGGGCAGGTCAGCCCCAGCATTTT.

This chain's CDR3 is CASSEGGRGTDTQYF. As DNA, the CDR3 is TGTGCCAGCAGTGAGGGTGGGAGGGGGACAGATACGCAGTATTTT. V usage is TRBV6-1 and J usage is TRBJ2-3, with D possibly being TRBD2 (7 bases). Germline CDR1 MNHNS, CDR2 SASEGT. Trimming took off 3 bases at V and 3 bases at J, with 13 bases between the two ends. This CDR3 region has 15 residues.